This entry describes one T cell receptor beta chain. These data are taken from a study of blood T cell repertoires in COVID-19. Overall study context: COVID-19 samples, acute and convalescent, were from the United States, Italy and Spain. T cells, B-cell-depleted T cells, or PBMCs supplied cDNA or gDNA.

In the source study's methods: Reference gene primer amplification gave nucleated cell count estimates. Sequenced by immunoSEQ multiplex PCR; TCRdb stores in-frame clones only, minus some. For V, J and clone size, that table is used; D and trimming come from the DNA. The sample comprises about 200,000 clones, around 84% of which are singletons, and about 13% rests with the top ten. The CDR3 sequence is 15 residues long. In germline, CDR1 is MNHNS, CDR2 SASEGT. V gave up 2 bases and J gave up 2 bases, with 13 bases separating them. This clonotype was obtained from a human donor in a cohort sampled during active COVID-19. The chain joins TRBV6-1 to TRBJ2-7, with D possibly TRBD1 on 7 matching bases. Sequencing was carried out using peripheral blood. This CDR3 is CASSERRDSTYEQYF. DNA for the CDR3: TGTGCCAGCAGTGAAAGGAGGGACAGCACCTACGAGCAGTACTTC.